The 11 T cell receptor beta chains below all came from one sample that was sequenced in a study of shared clonotypes between healthy human individuals. The protocol was immunoSEQ multiplex PCR, while the TCRdb copy is restricted to in-frame clones and leaves out a portion. Among some 350,000 clones listed, roughly 70% were seen once. Sequencing was carried out using memory CD4+ T cells sorted from blood. The subset was: CD45RA-negative fraction. The origin of the receptors is a man aged 25-45 years in good health.

This chain links TRBV7-2 with TRBJ2-1; weak D call: TRBD1 (5 bases). The ends were cut back, 5 bases at V and 6 bases at J, with 17 bases in the middle. This CDR3 spans 15 amino acids. CDR1 and CDR2 from the germline V gene are SGHTA and FQGNSA. The CDR3 bases are TGTGCCAGCAGCGCTAGTTGGGGCCGGAGCAATGAGCAGTTCTTC. It specifies CASSASWGRSNEQFF.

The rearrangement joins TRBV5-4 to TRBJ1-2, with TRBD1 as a possible D gene (6 bases). CDR1 and CDR2 from the germline V gene are SGHNT and YYREEE (reference sequence). The CDR3 is made up of 14 amino acids. The V end lost 0 bases, the J end lost 5 bases, and 11 bases lay between the germline ends. The CDR3 spells CASSLGQETYGYTF. The CDR3 DNA sequence: TGTGCCAGCAGCTTGGGACAGGAGACTTATGGCTACACCTTC.

V gene TRBV4-1 combines with J gene TRBJ1-5; 7 bases are shared with TRBD1. Trimming took 2 bases from V and 5 from J; bases not matched to a gene: 6. Germline CDR1 reads MGHRA; CDR2 reads YSYEKL. The CDR3 runs to 15 residues. The CDR3 spells CASSQLGGDDQPQHF. The DNA of the CDR3 is TGCGCCAGCAGCCAATTAGGGGGCGACGATCAGCCCCAGCATTTT.

The genes are TRBV27 and TRBJ1-1, with a weak D call TRBD1 (6 bases). The CDR3 contains 11 residues. Germline CDR1 is MNHEY and CDR2 is SMNVEV (reference sequence). Trimming removed 6 bases from V and 6 bases from J, with 8 bases in between. CDR3 in DNA: TGTGCCAGCAGACACAGGGCTGAAGCTTTCTTT. Protein product: CASRHRAEAFF.

The chain links TRBV5-5 to TRBJ1-3, with 9 bases lining up with TRBD1. This CDR3 region has 14 residues. V was pared by 4 bases and J by 4 bases, with 3 bases of the junction left unmatched. Germline CDR1 is SGHKS and CDR2 is YYEKEE (reference sequence). CDR3 residues: CASSKGTGGNTIYF. CDR3 sequence (DNA): TGTGCCAGCAGCAAGGGGACAGGGGGAAACACCATATATTTT.

The count of this clone is one. V usage is TRBV5-1 and J usage is TRBJ1-4; D is possibly TRBD1 (5 bases). Germline V CDR1 and CDR2: SGHRS, YFSETQ. Trimming cost V 0 bases and J 7 bases, with 16 bases left between them. This CDR3 comprises 16 residues. Written as DNA, the CDR3 is TGCGCCAGCAGCTTGGGGGCCCCAAGGGGAGCTGAAAAACTGTTTTTT. Protein: CASSLGAPRGAEKLFF.

J is TRBJ1-1 and V is TRBV28; D unclear. In germline, CDR1 is MDHEN, CDR2 SYDVKM. CDR3 length: 16 residues. V was shortened by 5 bases and J by 1 base, with 17 bases between the two germline ends. This chain's CDR3 is CASSPRGELENTEAFF. DNA of the CDR3: TGTGCCAGCAGTCCGCGGGGAGAACTGGAGAACACTGAAGCTTTCTTT.

Comment on this clone: Other DNA sequences in the same sample also yield this CDR3. The V gene is TRBV11-3, the J gene TRBJ2-1, with 10 bases matching TRBD2. Germline CDR1 reads SGHNT; CDR2 reads YENEEA. The ends lost 6 bases at V and 5 bases at J; junction bases unmatched: 7. This CDR3 spans 15 amino acids. The CDR3 reads CASSLSGRADNEQFF. DNA for the CDR3: TGTGCCAGCAGTTTGAGCGGGAGGGCCGACAATGAGCAGTTCTTC. Using reference TRBV11-3 and TRBJ2-1 for the parts outside the CDR3, the full variable domain is EAGVVQSPRYKIIEKKQPVAFWCNPISGHNTLYWYLQNLGQGPELLIRYENEEAVDDSQLPKDRFSAERLKGVDSTLKIQPAELGDSAVYLCASSLSGRADNEQFFGPGTRLTVL.

The chain links TRBV6-1 to TRBJ1-4; D ambiguous. The germline gives CDR1 MNHNS, CDR2 SASEGT. The CDR3 is made up of 14 amino acids. Trimming stripped 1 base from V and 5 bases from J, with 8 bases between. Here the CDR3 DNA reads TGTGCCAGCAGTGAAGGACATATCAATGAAAAACTGTTTTTT. Residues: CASSEGHINEKLFF.

The chain is built from TRBV18 and TRBJ2-7; D call uncertain. Trimming stripped 3 bases from V and 0 bases from J, with 12 bases between. The CDR3 extends over 15 amino acids. CDR1 and CDR2 (germline): KGHSH, LQKENI. The CDR3 DNA sequence: TGTGCCAGCTCACCTTACACGGCTAGCTCCTACGAGCAGTACTTC. It is translated as CASSPYTASSYEQYF.

This chain links TRBV11-2 with TRBJ2-5; 7 positions agree with TRBD2. J was trimmed by 5 bases and V by 5 bases; bases with no gene match: 2. The CDR3 totals 12 residues. Germline CDR1 reads SGHAT; CDR2 reads FQNNGV. The CDR3 is CASSLSGETQYF. As DNA, the CDR3 is TGTGCCAGCAGCCTTAGCGGGGAGACCCAGTACTTC.